This T cell receptor (beta chain) derives from a study of blood T cell repertoires in COVID-19. At the level of the study: Whether acute or convalescent, the COVID-19 samples came from the United States, Italy and Spain. Sample material is recorded as cDNA or gDNA derived from T cells, B-cell-depleted T cells, or PBMCs.

CDR3 length equals 15 residues. Trimming at V came to 6 bases and at J to 4 bases, leaving 8 bases not matched to a gene. The germline V gene has CDR1 MNHEY and CDR2 SMNVEV (reference sequence). The method was immunoSEQ multiplex PCR; TCRdb's version includes in-frame clones alone and lacks a portion of them. The profile shows 150,000 to 200,000 clones, 85% to 90% of them singletons. The sequence was collected from a man between 35 and 55 years old with active or convalescent COVID-19. Source material: peripheral blood. The gene calls are TRBV27 and TRBJ1-2; TRBD1 matches at 10 bases. The CDR3 nucleotides are TGTGCCAGCAGGCAGACAGGGGGCCTTGGCTATGGCTACACCTTC. Residues: CASRQTGGLGYGYTF.